This TCR beta chain was sequenced during a study of cytomegalovirus exposure and HLA in healthy donors. PCR involved 60 Vbeta and 13 Jbeta primers. Some clones are missing from TCRdb's copy, which holds only in-frame ones; the method was immunoSEQ multiplex PCR. The table has about 65,000 clones, less than 70% seen once; the top ten hold around 2.7%. In nominal health when sampled, donors likely had unrecorded immune exposures nonetheless. Findings of the study overall: Earlier analysis found most TCR beta V segments productive about 87% or about 30% of the time.

This CDR3 has 15 amino acids. Germline assignment: CDR1 MNHNY and CDR2 SVGAGI (reference sequence). Trimming took off 6 bases at V and 6 bases at J, with 18 bases between the two ends. Turning to this clone: The antigen remains unidentified.

The V gene is TRBV6-6, the J gene TRBJ2-1, with TRBD2 as a possible D gene (6 bases). Sequencing was performed on PBMCs. The receptor was isolated from a man aged 25 to 45 in good health and CMV-seronegative. CDR3 sequence reads: CASRGLGTLGNEQFF. For the CDR3, the DNA is TGTGCCAGCAGGGGACTCGGGACCTTGGGCAATGAGCAGTTCTTC.